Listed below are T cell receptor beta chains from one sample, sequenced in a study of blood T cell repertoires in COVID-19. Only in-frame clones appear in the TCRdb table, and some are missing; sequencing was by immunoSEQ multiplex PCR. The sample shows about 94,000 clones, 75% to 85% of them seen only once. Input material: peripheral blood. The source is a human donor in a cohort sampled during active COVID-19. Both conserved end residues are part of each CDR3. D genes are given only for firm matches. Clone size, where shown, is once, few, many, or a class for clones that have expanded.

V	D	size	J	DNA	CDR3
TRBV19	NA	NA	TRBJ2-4	TGTGCCAGTAGTATCCCAGGGTTCAAAAACATTCAGTACTTC	CASSIPGFKNIQYF
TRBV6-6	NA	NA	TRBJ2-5	TGTGCCAGCCGTGGTGACAGTACGGGTCAAGAGACCCAGTACTTC	CASRGDSTGQETQYF
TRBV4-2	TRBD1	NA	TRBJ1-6	TGTGCCAGCAGCCGACAGGGGGAGAATTCACCCCTCCACTTT	CASSRQGENSPLHF
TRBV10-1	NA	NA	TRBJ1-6	TGCGCCAGCAGTGACCCGAGGTCTCCCCCTTCACCCCTCCACTTT	CASSDPRSPPSPLHF
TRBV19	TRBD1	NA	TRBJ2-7	TGTGCCAGTAGTACTACTGGGACAGGGGGTTACGAGCAGTACTTC	CASSTTGTGGYEQYF
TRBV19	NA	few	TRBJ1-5	TGTGCCAGTAGTATAGAGGGAGGGCCCCAGCATTTT	CASSIEGGPQHF
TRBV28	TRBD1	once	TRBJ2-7	TGTGCCAGCACCCTCGGTGGGACAGGGGGGTACGAGCAGTACTTC	CASTLGGTGGYEQYF
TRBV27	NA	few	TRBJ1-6	TGTGCCAGCAGTTTATCGCCACAGGGAAATTCACCCCTCCACTTT	CASSLSPQGNSPLHF
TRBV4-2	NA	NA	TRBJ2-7	TGTGCCAGCGCGAGGGAGGCTCTCTCCTACGAGCAGTACTTC	CASAREALSYEQYF
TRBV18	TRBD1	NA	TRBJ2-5	TGTGCCAGCTCGCAGCCGGGACAGAGAAAAGAGACCCAGTACTTC	CASSQPGQRKETQYF
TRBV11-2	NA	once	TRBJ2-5	TGTGCCAGCAGCTTAGACGGGGGGCGAGAGACCCAGTACTTC	CASSLDGGRETQYF
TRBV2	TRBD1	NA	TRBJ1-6	TGTGCCAGCAGCACGGGACAGGGGGCTTCACCCCTCCACTTT	CASSTGQGASPLHF
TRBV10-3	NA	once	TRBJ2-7	TGTGCCATCAGTGAAGGGGTTCCCTACGAGCAGTACTTC	CAISEGVPYEQYF
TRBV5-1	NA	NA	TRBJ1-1	TGCGCCAGCAGCTTGGCTGGAGGGGCCAACACTGAAGCTTTCTTT	CASSLAGGANTEAFF
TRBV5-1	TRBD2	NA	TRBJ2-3	TGCGCCAGTGGTCCCGGACGGAGAAATATAGCGGGAGGACCCGCTAGCACAGATACGCAGTATTTT	CASGPGRRNIAGGPASTDTQYF
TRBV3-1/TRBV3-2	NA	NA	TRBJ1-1	TGTGCCAGCAGCGCCCGGGGGACGAACACTGAAGCTTTCTTT	CASSARGTNTEAFF
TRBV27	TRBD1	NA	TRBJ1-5	TGTGCCAGCAGTTTCACCGGGACAGGGGGCAATCAGCCCCAGCATTTT	CASSFTGTGGNQPQHF
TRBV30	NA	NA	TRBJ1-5	TGTGCCTGGAGTGTTGGGGGGGCAGGTAAGCAGCCCCAGCATTTT	CAWSVGGAGKQPQHF
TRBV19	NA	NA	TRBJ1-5	TGTGCCAGCATCAACCATCGAGGAGGTCCTAGCAATCAGCCCCAGCATTTT	CASINHRGGPSNQPQHF
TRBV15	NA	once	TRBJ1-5	TGTGCCACCAGCATTGCGGGGCCTGAACAGCCCCAGCATTTT	CATSIAGPEQPQHF
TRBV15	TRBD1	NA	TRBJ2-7	TGTGCCACCAGCACCGAGGGACAGCGCTACGAGCAGTACTTC	CATSTEGQRYEQYF
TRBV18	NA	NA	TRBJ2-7	TGTGCCAGCTCACCCAGACAAGACGAGCAGTACTTC	CASSPRQDEQYF
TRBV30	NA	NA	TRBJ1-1	TGTGCCTGGAGTAAAGGGGTTAGCACTGAAGCTTTCTTT	CAWSKGVSTEAFF
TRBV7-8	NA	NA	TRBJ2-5	TGTGCCAGCAGCTTAGGGAGGGCGGCCCAAGAGACCCAGTACTTC	CASSLGRAAQETQYF
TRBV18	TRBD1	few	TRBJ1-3	TGTGCCAGCTCACCGGACAGGGGAAACGTCGGGGCTGGAAACACCATATATTTT	CASSPDRGNVGAGNTIYF
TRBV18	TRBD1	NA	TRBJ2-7	TGTGCCAGCTCCCCACAGGGGCACGAGCAGTACTTC	CASSPQGHEQYF
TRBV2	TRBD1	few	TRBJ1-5	TGTGCCAGCAGTCAGACAGGGGTGGGACAGCCCCAGCATTTT	CASSQTGVGQPQHF
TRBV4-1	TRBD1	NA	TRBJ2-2	TGCGCCAGCAGCGGGACAGAAGGGGTGGCCGGGGAGCTGTTTTTT	CASSGTEGVAGELFF
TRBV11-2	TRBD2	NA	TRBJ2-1	TGTGCCAGCAGCTTAGTAGGAGGGCTAGCGGGAGGGCCAAATGAGCAGTTCTTC	CASSLVGGLAGGPNEQFF
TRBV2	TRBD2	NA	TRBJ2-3	TGTGCCAGCGGACGGGAGGGCCTCTTAGATACGCAGTATTTT	CASGREGLLDTQYF
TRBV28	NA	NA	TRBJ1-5	TGTGCCAGCAGTTTATCGGGTTATAGCAATCAGCCCCAGCATTTT	CASSLSGYSNQPQHF
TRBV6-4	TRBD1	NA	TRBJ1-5	TGTGCCAGGTCCGGACAGGGCAATCAGCCCCAGCATTTT	CARSGQGNQPQHF
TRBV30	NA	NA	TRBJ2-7	TGTGCCTGGAGTGTAGGTCCGGGTGAGCAGTACTTC	CAWSVGPGEQYF
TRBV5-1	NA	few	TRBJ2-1	TGCGCCAGCAGCTTGGTATTAGCGGCTACTAGCTCCTACAATGAGCAGTTCTTC	CASSLVLAATSSYNEQFF
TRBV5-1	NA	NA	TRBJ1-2	TGCGCCAGCAGCGGGGACTCGGGGGGCTACACCTTC	CASSGDSGGYTF
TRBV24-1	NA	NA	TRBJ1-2	TGTGCCACCAGTGATTTGCGAGGCGGGGATGGCTACACCTTC	CATSDLRGGDGYTF
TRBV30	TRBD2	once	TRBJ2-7	TGTGCCTGGAGCCGTCTCGGACTAGCGGGATCCGAGCAGTACTTC	CAWSRLGLAGSEQYF
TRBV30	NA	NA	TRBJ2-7	TGTGCCTGGAGTGAAGCGCGGGAAAACCGCTACGAGCAGTACTTC	CAWSEARENRYEQYF
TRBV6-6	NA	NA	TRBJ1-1	TGTGCCAGCAGTTACGGGCAGGGTAGCACTGAAGCTTTCTTT	CASSYGQGSTEAFF
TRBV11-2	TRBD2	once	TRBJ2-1	TGTGCCAGCATCAACGGGGGCGGGAGGTATGAGCAGTTCTTC	CASINGGGRYEQFF
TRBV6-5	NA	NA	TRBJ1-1	TGTGCCAGCAGTCCCCCAGAAACTGAAGCTTTCTTT	CASSPPETEAFF
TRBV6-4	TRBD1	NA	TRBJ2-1	TGTGCCAGCAGTGGACAGGGGCGCGGTGAGCAGTTCTTC	CASSGQGRGEQFF
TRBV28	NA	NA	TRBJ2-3	TGTGCCAGCAGTTCGGCAGGGGGGAGCACGGATACGCAGTATTTT	CASSSAGGSTDTQYF
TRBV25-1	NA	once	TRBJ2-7	TGTGCCAGCAGTGAAAAGAGGTTCTACGAGCAGTACTTC	CASSEKRFYEQYF
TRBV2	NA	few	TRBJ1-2	TGTGCCAGCAGTGACAGTAATGGCTACACCTTC	CASSDSNGYTF
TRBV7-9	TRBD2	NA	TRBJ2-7	TGTGCCAGCAGCTTGATTTTAGGTCGCGGGAGGGGGAGCGAGCAGTACTTC	CASSLILGRGRGSEQYF
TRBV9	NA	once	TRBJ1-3	TGTGCCAGCAGCGTAGGAGTCTCCTCTGGAAACACCATATATTTT	CASSVGVSSGNTIYF
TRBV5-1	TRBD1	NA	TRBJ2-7	TGCGCCAGCACGCGACAGGGGGACAGGGTCTACGAGCAGTACTTC	CASTRQGDRVYEQYF